A single T cell receptor (beta chain) is shown here with its context. This sample was included in a study of glioma-infiltrating T cells after dendritic cell vaccination. Study as a whole: Patients had newly diagnosed or recurrent glioblastoma and received dendritic cell vaccines.

The CDR3 covers 12 residues. Per the germline V gene, CDR1 is SGHRS and CDR2 is YFSETQ. The V gene lost 4 bases and the J gene lost 3 bases, with 7 bases spanning the gap. Some clones are missing from TCRdb's copy, which holds only in-frame ones; the method was immunoSEQ multiplex PCR. In the table there are under 100,000 clones, about 90% of which are singletons. The sample consisted of blood, taken before dendritic cell vaccination. V and J are TRBV5-1 and TRBJ2-5, with a possible D match to TRBD2 (5 bases). The TCR originated in a human donor with glioblastoma. The CDR3 region is CASSGLEETQYF. For the CDR3, the DNA is TGCGCCAGCAGCGGACTGGAAGAGACCCAGTACTTC. Full variable domain (remainder filled in from reference TRBV5-1 and TRBJ2-5): KAGVTQTPRYLIKTRGQQVTLSCSPISGHRSVSWYQQTPGQGLQFLFEYFSETQRNKGNFPGRFSGRQFSNSRSEMNVSTLELGDSALYLCASSGLEETQYFGPGTRLLVL.